This T cell receptor beta chain was recorded in a study of cytomegalovirus exposure and HLA in healthy donors. Study-wide background: Early released data comprised 80 million to 90 million unique TCRs from HLA-typed donors. Study outcomes and limitations: Highly shared variants forming one cluster were likely a sequencing artifact. In a later analysis, TCR beta V- and J-gene trimming showed a link to a missense DCLRE1C variant.

The PCR had 60 Vbeta and 13 Jbeta primers. Some clones are missing from TCRdb's copy, which holds only in-frame ones; the method was immunoSEQ multiplex PCR. The sample records 150,000 to 200,000 clones, approximately 79% being singletons. As for this clone: The target antigen is unknown.

The sequence derives from a woman between 40 and 55 years old in good health and CMV-seronegative. The source material was PBMCs.

The DNA for the CDR3 is TGTGCCAGTAGTCCTGCCAGGGGGGCGCGATCAGGCGAAGCTTTCTTT. Translation: CASSPARGARSGEAFF. The J gene is TRBJ1-1, the V gene TRBV19, with 7 bases that match TRBD1. In germline, CDR1 is LNHDA, CDR2 SQIVND (reference sequence). There are 16 residues in the CDR3. Trimming at V came to 5 bases and at J to 8 bases, leaving 17 bases not matched to a gene.